What follows are 27 T cell receptor gamma chains derived from one specimen sequenced in a study of intestinal T cells in coeliac disease. Using roughly 200 ng of biopsy DNA, TRG was amplified with LymphoTrack primers. TCRdb re-analyzed the multiplex PCR reads via CATT. Of nearly 950 gamma-chain clones listed, 45% to 60% are singletons. For each case, the template was genomic DNA from ten roughly 4.7-µm formalin-fixed paraffin-embedded scrolls. Input material: a duodenal biopsy. These receptors were obtained from a human donor with celiac disease.

V usage is TRGV10 and J usage is TRGJ1 or TRGJ2. TRGV10 is identified as an open reading frame with a role that is uncertain. This CDR3 region has 13 residues. V lost 8 bases to trimming and J lost 9 bases; unmatched junction nucleotides: 14. CDR3 residues: CAAWDWAAVKKLF. CDR3 bases: TGTGCTGCGTGGGATTGGGCTGCCGTTAAGAAACTCTTT.

This clone counts as large. V usage is TRGV8 and J usage is TRGJ1 or TRGJ2. J was trimmed by 0 bases and V by 3 bases; bases with no gene match: 5. CDR1 VENAVY and CDR2 YDSYNSRV come from the germline V gene. The CDR3 length is 14 residues. The CDR3 reads CATWDVKNYYKKLF. The CDR3 nucleotides read TGTGCCACCTGGGATGTTAAGAATTATTATAAGAAACTCTTT.

The V call is TRGV8, the J call TRGJ1 or TRGJ2. CDR3 length equals 12 residues. J was trimmed by 9 bases and V by 10 bases; bases with no gene match: 15. Per the germline V gene, CDR1 is VENAVY and CDR2 is YDSYNSRV. The CDR3 nucleotides are TGTGCCACTGGGATAGGCAAGTGTAAGAAACTCTTT. As protein: CATGIGKCKKLF.

This chain connects TRGV11 to TRGJ1 or TRGJ2. TRGV11 is marked as an open reading frame, function uncertain. V shed 4 bases and J 12 bases; nucleotides not matched to a gene: 6. The CDR3 length is 11 residues. CDR3 residues: CACWISSMKLF. The CDR3 DNA reads TGTGCCTGCTGGATTAGCTCAATGAAACTCTTT.

The chain couples TRGV3 to TRGJP1. The ends lost 12 bases at V and 0 bases at J; junction bases unmatched: 7. CDR1 and CDR2 (germline): VTNTFY, YDVSTARD (reference sequence). The CDR3 totals 13 residues. The CDR3 sequence is CADPHTTGWFKIF. Here the CDR3 DNA reads TGTGCCGACCCCCATACCACTGGTTGGTTCAAGATATTT.

This clone was counted a few times. V gene TRGV8 combines with J gene TRGJP1. The V and J ends lost 2 bases and 1 base, in that order; junction bases with no gene match: 10. Germline-derived CDR1 and CDR2 are VENAVY and YDSYNSRV. This CDR3 has 17 residues. The CDR3 coding sequence is TGTGCCACCTGGGATACCAGGGTATGTACCACTGGTTGGTTCAAGATATTT. Its translation: CATWDTRVCTTGWFKIF.

The chain combines TRGV10 with TRGJP1. TRGV10 has ORF status, its function being uncertain. The CDR3 has 13 amino acids. Losses at the gene ends were 9 bases for V and 4 bases for J; bases not matched to a gene: 6. Here the CDR3 reads CAACFHTGWFKIF. CDR3 bases: TGTGCTGCGTGCTTCCACACTGGTTGGTTCAAGATATTT.

By its share, this clone is large (0.1 to 1%). The V and J genes are TRGV2 and TRGJ1 or TRGJ2. Germline V gene lookup returns CDR1 EGSNGY and CDR2 YDSYNSKV. V shed 0 bases, J shed 1 base, and the junction held 3 bases outside the gene matches. CDR3 length: 14 residues. CDR3 sequence: CATWDGPNYYKKLF. The CDR3 DNA is TGTGCCACCTGGGACGGGCCCAATTATTATAAGAAACTCTTT.

The chain couples TRGV10 to TRGJ1 or TRGJ2. TRGV10 falls under the ORF class, with uncertain function. J gave up 9 bases and V 8 bases, and 14 bases lay outside the gene matches. The CDR3 covers 13 residues. The CDR3 sequence: CAAWDISWGKKLF. The CDR3, as DNA: TGTGCTGCGTGGGATATTAGTTGGGGTAAGAAACTCTTT.

V is TRGV3 and J is TRGJ1 or TRGJ2. The CDR3 sequence is 16 residues long. J lost 10 bases, V lost 12 bases, and 30 bases had no gene match. The germline CDR1 and CDR2 sequences are VTNTFY and YDVSTARD (reference sequence). CDR3: CAHLGLYPRAIIKKLF. The CDR3 DNA sequence: TGTGCCCACTTGGGACTTTACCCCCGTGCTATTATAAAGAAACTCTTT.

CDR3 residues: CACWIPLWYKKLF. As DNA, the CDR3 is TGTGCCTGCTGGATTCCCTTATGGTATAAGAAACTCTTT. The chain combines TRGV11 with TRGJ1 or TRGJ2. TRGV11 is flagged as an ORF with uncertain function. The CDR3 loop spans 13 amino acids. Losses at the gene ends were 6 bases for V and 7 bases for J; bases not matched to a gene: 9.

The V and J genes are TRGV9 and TRGJP1. Looked up from germline, CDR1 is GITISATS and CDR2 is ISYDGTV (reference sequence). The CDR3 loop spans 13 amino acids. Trimming took 7 bases from V and 10 from J; bases not matched to a gene: 12. The CDR3 sequence: CALCRGDDWFKIF. In nucleotides, the CDR3 is TGTGCCTTGTGTCGCGGGGATGATTGGTTCAAGATATTT.

In its sample, this clone is large. This chain connects TRGV8 to TRGJP1. J was trimmed by 0 bases and V by 5 bases; bases with no gene match: 3. Germline assignment: CDR1 VENAVY and CDR2 YDSYNSRV. This CDR3 has 14 residues. CDR3 sequence: CATWVYTTGWFKIF. In DNA form, the CDR3 reads TGTGCCACCTGGGTGTATACCACTGGTTGGTTCAAGATATTT.

The rearrangement links TRGV10 to TRGJP1. TRGV10 is designated an ORF whose function remains uncertain. The CDR3 consists of 15 residues. After removal of 13 bases from V and 2 bases from J, the junction contained 14 bases not matched to a gene. The CDR3 loop reads CAGVGLDTTGWFKIF. The CDR3 nucleotides read TGTGCTGGCGTGGGATTAGACACCACTGGTTGGTTCAAGATATTT.

This chain uses TRGV2 with TRGJP1. The V segment lost 0 bases and the J segment 7 bases; nucleotides outside the gene matches: 17. The CDR3 is made up of 18 amino acids. Germline V CDR1 and CDR2: EGSNGY, YDSYNSKV. CDR3 coding DNA: TGTGCCACCTGGGACGGGCGGCGATCAGAATACCATGGTTGGTTCAAGATATTT. Its protein product is CATWDGRRSEYHGWFKIF.

The CDR3 sequence: CAWRGATGWFKIF. The CDR3 DNA reads TGTGCTTGGCGGGGGGCCACTGGTTGGTTCAAGATATTT. The chain is built from TRGV9 and TRGJP1. Per germline, CDR1 GITISATS and CDR2 ISYDGTV (reference sequence). The CDR3 runs to 13 residues.

This clone was seen a few times. The chain links TRGV8 to TRGJ1 or TRGJ2. This CDR3 has 14 amino acids. Looked up from germline, CDR1 is VENAVY and CDR2 is YDSYNSRV. V trimming: 2 bases; J trimming: 6 bases; junction bases outside the gene matches: 10. The CDR3 DNA reads as TGTGCCACCTGGGATAAGGAGAAGGGTTATAAGAAACTCTTT. Translated, it gives CATWDKEKGYKKLF.

The genes are TRGV8 and TRGJP2. Germline assignment: CDR1 VENAVY and CDR2 YDSYNSRV. The CDR3 runs 20 residues. V trimming: 3 bases; J trimming: 0 bases; junction bases outside the gene matches: 19. CDR3 sequence reads: CATWDSTPNRSHSSDWIKTF. The CDR3 DNA is TGTGCCACCTGGGATTCTACACCGAATCGGAGTCATAGTAGTGATTGGATCAAGACGTTT.

By share, this clone counts as large. This rearrangement joins TRGV2 to TRGJP1. Germline lookup yields CDR1 EGSNGY and CDR2 YDSYNSKV. The CDR3 loop spans 14 amino acids. Germline trimming cut 0 bases from V and 6 bases from J; bases unmatched to any gene: 4. The CDR3 loop is CATWDGTPGWFKIF. As DNA, the CDR3 is TGTGCCACCTGGGACGGGACCCCTGGTTGGTTCAAGATATTT.

This clone appeared a few times. The J gene is TRGJ1 or TRGJ2, the V gene TRGV3. Germline V gene sequence: CDR1 VTNTFY, CDR2 YDVSTARD (reference sequence). V lost 2 bases to trimming and J lost 10 bases; unmatched junction nucleotides: 23. This CDR3 region has 17 residues. The chain's CDR3 is CATWDTRTYYKADKKLF. CDR3 DNA: TGTGCCACCTGGGACACTCGCACTTATTATAAAGCGGACAAGAAACTCTTT.

V gene TRGV10 combines with J gene TRGJP1. TRGV10 is an ORF for which the function is uncertain. V lost 8 bases and J lost 10; bases outside the gene matches: 17. The CDR3 is made up of 15 amino acids. CDR3 bases: TGTGCTGCGTGGGACATTTACCACTGTGTTTGGTTCAAGATATTT. Translation gives CAAWDIYHCVWFKIF.

The chain employs TRGV10 and TRGJ1 or TRGJ2. TRGV10 is recorded as an ORF, its role being uncertain. CDR3 size: 10 residues. J lost 13 bases, V lost 8 bases, and 9 bases had no gene match. CDR3 sequence reads: CAAWDIRKLF. As DNA, the CDR3 is TGTGCTGCGTGGGATATAAGAAAACTCTTT.

This clone qualifies as large (0.1 to 1%). This chain uses TRGV2 with TRGJP1. The CDR3 consists of 15 residues. The germline V gene encodes CDR1 EGSNGY and CDR2 YDSYNSKV. Losses at the gene ends were 1 base for V and 8 bases for J; bases not matched to a gene: 10. The CDR3 DNA reads TGTGCCACCTGGGACGGATATTTCAGCGGTTGGTTCAAGATATTT. Its protein product is CATWDGYFSGWFKIF.

This chain links TRGV2 with TRGJP2. Germline V gene lookup returns CDR1 EGSNGY and CDR2 YDSYNSKV. J was trimmed by 9 bases and V by 0 bases; bases with no gene match: 10. The CDR3 extends over 15 amino acids. The CDR3 sequence: CATWDGRGVNWIKTF. DNA of the CDR3: TGTGCCACCTGGGACGGGCGAGGAGTGAATTGGATCAAGACGTTT.

By proportion, this clone is large. This chain joins TRGV9 and TRGJ1 or TRGJ2. Germline trimming cut 2 bases from V and 6 bases from J; bases unmatched to any gene: 1. There are 11 residues in the CDR3. Germline CDR1 reads GITISATS; CDR2 reads ISYDGTV (reference sequence). Here the CDR3 reads CALWEAYKKLF. The CDR3 nucleotides read TGTGCCTTGTGGGAGGCTTATAAGAAACTCTTT.

This clone is large by share. The gene calls are TRGV10 and TRGJ1 or TRGJ2. TRGV10 is sorted into the ORF group, with uncertain function. V was pared by 12 bases and J by 11 bases, with 14 bases of the junction left unmatched. The CDR3 has 11 amino acids. The CDR3 nucleotides read TGTGCTGCACTATTGCTGGGGGAGAAACTCTTT. It yields the protein CAALLLGEKLF.

The chain uses TRGV11 and TRGJP2. TRGV11 is placed among ORFs of uncertain function. CDR3 size: 10 residues. V trimming: 15 bases; J trimming: 14 bases; junction bases outside the gene matches: 12. CDR3 sequence: CAPDNGIKTF. In DNA form, the CDR3 reads TGTGCCCCTGATAATGGAATCAAGACGTTT.